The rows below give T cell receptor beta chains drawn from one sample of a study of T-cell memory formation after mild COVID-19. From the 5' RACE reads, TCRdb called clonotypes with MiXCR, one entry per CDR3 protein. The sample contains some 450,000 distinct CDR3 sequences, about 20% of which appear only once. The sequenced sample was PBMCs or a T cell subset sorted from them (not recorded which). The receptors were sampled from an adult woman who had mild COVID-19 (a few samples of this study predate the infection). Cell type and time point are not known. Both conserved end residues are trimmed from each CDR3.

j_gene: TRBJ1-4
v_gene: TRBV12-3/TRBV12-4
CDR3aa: ASSLSGVYNEKLF

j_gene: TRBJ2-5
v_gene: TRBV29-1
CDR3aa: SVESSEVAWETQY

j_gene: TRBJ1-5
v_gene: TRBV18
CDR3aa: ASSPEGDSNQPQH

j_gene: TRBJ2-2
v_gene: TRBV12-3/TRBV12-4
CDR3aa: ASRPTSGGYGIGELF

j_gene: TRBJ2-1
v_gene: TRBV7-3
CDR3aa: ASSLRGSGRAGGRNEQF

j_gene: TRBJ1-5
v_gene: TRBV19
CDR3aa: ASSIVSEEMPQH

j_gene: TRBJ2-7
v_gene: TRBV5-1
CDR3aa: ASRTGVGEQY

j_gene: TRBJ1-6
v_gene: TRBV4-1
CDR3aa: ASSQDRGGYNSPLH

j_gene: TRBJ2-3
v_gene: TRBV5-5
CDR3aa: ASSWGQGADTQY

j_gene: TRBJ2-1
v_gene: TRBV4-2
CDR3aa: ASSQDQGSGRFNEQF

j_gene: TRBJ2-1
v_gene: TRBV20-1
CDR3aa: SSRRGGTDYDEQF